The clone carrying this T cell receptor (beta chain) was recorded many times. Its antigen remains unknown. This sample was included in a study of T cells in Graves' hyperthyroidism and ophthalmopathy. General observations from the study: Most clonotypes expanded in thyroid above 0.001 were likewise present in blood.

In the ophthalmopathy cohort, Clinical Activity Score was at least 3, NOSPECS grade at least 4, and duration under 3 months. Exclusions: uncontrolled infection, other autoimmune disease, pregnancy, lactation. Diagnoses were established using clinical symptoms, serum thyroxine and TRAb, thyroid ultrasound and orbital computed tomography. Amplification targeted TCR beta CDR3 regions from RNA transcripts. Initially, a first-round RT-PCR of the TCR CDR3 employed the HTBI primer set. In TCRdb, the multiplex PCR reads were re-called with MiXCR into one record per CDR3 protein. Altogether about 350,000 distinct CDR3 sequences are present, around 18% being singletons, with the ten largest covering around 15%. The TCR originated in a woman between 35 and 50 years old with Graves' ophthalmopathy. The source material was blood.

The CDR3 reads CASSQDRYEQYF. In DNA, the CDR3 is TGTGCCAGCAGCCAGGACCGTTACGAGCAGTACTTC. This rearrangement joins TRBV3-1 to TRBJ2-7, with no clear D. The CDR3 length is 12 residues. Between the trimmed V and J ends, which lost 3 bases and 4 bases, there was a span of 7 bases. Germline CDR1 and CDR2: LGHDT and YNNKEL (reference sequence).